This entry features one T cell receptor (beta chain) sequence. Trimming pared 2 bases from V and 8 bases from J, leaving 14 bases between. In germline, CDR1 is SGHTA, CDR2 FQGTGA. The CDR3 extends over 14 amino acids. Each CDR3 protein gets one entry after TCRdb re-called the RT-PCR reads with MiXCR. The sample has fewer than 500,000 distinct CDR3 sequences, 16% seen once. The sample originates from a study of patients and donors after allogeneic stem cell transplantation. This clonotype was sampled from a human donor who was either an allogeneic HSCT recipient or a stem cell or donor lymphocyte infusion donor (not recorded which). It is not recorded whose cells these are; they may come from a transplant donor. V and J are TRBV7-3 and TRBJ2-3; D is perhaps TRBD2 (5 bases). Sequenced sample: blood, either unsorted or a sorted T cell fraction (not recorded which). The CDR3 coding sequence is TGTGCCAGCAGCTTATCTAGCTGGGCAGGTACGCAGTATTTT. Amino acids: CASSLSSWAGTQYF.